The rows below give T cell receptor beta chains drawn from one sample of a study of cytomegalovirus exposure and HLA in healthy donors. Sequenced by immunoSEQ multiplex PCR; TCRdb stores in-frame clones only, minus some. The repertoire holds fewer than 250,000 clones, with more than 75% as singletons. The sample was PBMCs. Every receptor here comes from a man in his forties or fifties in good health and CMV-seropositive. The CDR3 runs from the conserved cysteine through the conserved F or W. The order of the fields is J gene, V gene, CDR3 length, D gene, clone size, CDR3 protein, CDR3 DNA. The D gene is left open where the match is weak. Only part of the rows carry a size: once, few, many, or a class if the clone is expanded.

>TRBJ1-1|TRBV2|15|TRBD1|-
CASSEPGTGRTEAFF
TGTGCCAGCAGTGAACCAGGGACAGGGAGGACTGAAGCTTTCTTT
>TRBJ1-1|TRBV6-4|13|-|-
CASSDSMNTEAFF
TGTGCCAGCAGTGACTCTATGAACACTGAAGCTTTCTTT
>TRBJ2-7|TRBV5-1|13|-|once
CASSLGTLYEQYF
TGCGCCAGCAGCTTGGGGACTCTCTACGAGCAGTACTTC
>TRBJ1-2|TRBV27|13|-|-
CASSFRGNYGYTF
TGTGCCAGCAGTTTCCGGGGGAACTATGGCTACACCTTC
>TRBJ2-1|TRBV27|17|TRBD2|few
CASSFLPAGRSYNEQFF
TGTGCCAGCAGTTTCCTTCCAGCGGGAAGGTCCTACAATGAGCAGTTCTTC
>TRBJ2-7|TRBV6-5|15|TRBD2|-
CASSSRLAGGYEQYF
TGTGCCAGCAGCTCCCGACTAGCGGGAGGATACGAGCAGTACTTC
>TRBJ1-5|TRBV5-6|17|TRBD1|-
CASSLKGGQGVNQPQHF
TGTGCCAGCAGCTTGAAAGGGGGCCAGGGGGTTAATCAGCCCCAGCATTTT
>TRBJ2-3|TRBV5-1|13|-|once
CASSLTSKDTQYF
TGCGCCAGCAGCTTAACTAGCAAAGATACGCAGTATTTT
>TRBJ2-7|TRBV27|13|TRBD1|-
CASSLQGADEQYF
TGTGCCAGCAGTTTACAGGGGGCAGACGAGCAGTACTTC
>TRBJ1-2|TRBV7-9|16|-|once
CASSLASGTTIYGYTF
TGTGCCAGCAGCTTAGCATCCGGGACAACAATCTATGGCTACACCTTC
>TRBJ2-5|TRBV7-9|17|TRBD2|-
CASSPRRTSGGGETQYF
TGTGCCAGCAGCCCGCGCCGGACTAGCGGGGGGGGAGAGACCCAGTACTTC
>TRBJ2-2|TRBV9|17|TRBD1|-
CASSVGTGGLVTGELFF
TGTGCCAGCAGCGTAGGGACAGGGGGTCTGGTCACCGGGGAGCTGTTTTTT
>TRBJ1-3|TRBV15|17|TRBD1|-
CATSSALTGGGGNTIYF
TGTGCCACCAGCAGCGCCTTGACAGGGGGCGGTGGAAACACCATATATTTT
>TRBJ2-7|TRBV7-3|15|TRBD1|-
CASSLTTGVWDEQYF
TGTGCCAGCAGCTTAACGACAGGGGTGTGGGACGAGCAGTACTTC
>TRBJ1-1|TRBV30|14|-|-
CAWSVREGSTEAFF
TGTGCCTGGAGTGTACGTGAGGGAAGCACTGAAGCTTTCTTT
>TRBJ2-1|TRBV13|16|TRBD2|-
CASSLTGLAEYNEQFF
TGTGCCAGCAGCTTAACGGGACTAGCGGAGTACAATGAGCAGTTCTTC
>TRBJ2-5|TRBV15|13|-|once
CATSRDQRETQYF
TGTGCCACCAGCAGAGATCAGCGAGAGACCCAGTACTTC
>TRBJ2-7|TRBV2|13|-|-
CASREGQYYEQYF
TGTGCCAGCAGGGAGGGACAGTACTACGAGCAGTACTTC
>TRBJ1-3|TRBV30|14|TRBD1|-
CAWARDSSGNTIYF
TGTGCCTGGGCCCGGGACAGCTCTGGAAACACCATATATTTT
>TRBJ1-5|TRBV7-2|15|-|-
CASSSGGSSNQPQHF
TGTGCCAGCAGCTCCGGGGGGAGTAGCAATCAGCCCCAGCATTTT
>TRBJ2-2|TRBV4-1|16|TRBD2|-
CASSRPSGRATGELFF
TGCGCCAGCAGCCGCCCCAGCGGGAGGGCCACCGGGGAGCTGTTTTTT
>TRBJ2-7|TRBV18|14|-|-
CASSPLPRGDEQYF
TGTGCCAGCTCACCCCTGCCCAGGGGAGACGAGCAGTACTTC
>TRBJ2-1|TRBV7-2|15|TRBD2|-
CASSLVAGGGNEQFF
TGTGCCAGCAGCTTAGTTGCGGGAGGTGGTAATGAGCAGTTCTTC
>TRBJ1-2|TRBV18|13|-|-
CASSTGFSYGYTF
TGTGCCAGCTCAACAGGGTTCTCCTATGGCTACACCTTC
>TRBJ1-1|TRBV5-8|13|-|-
CASSSWGGTEAFF
TGTGCCAGCAGCTCTTGGGGAGGCACTGAAGCTTTCTTT
>TRBJ2-1|TRBV9|17|-|-
CASSVAHRRGPGNEQFF
TGTGCCAGCAGCGTAGCTCATAGGCGGGGGCCTGGGAATGAGCAGTTCTTC
>TRBJ2-2|TRBV19|15|TRBD1|-
CASLRDRAYSGELFF
TGTGCCAGTCTCCGGGACAGGGCGTATTCCGGGGAGCTGTTTTTT
>TRBJ2-3|TRBV30|13|-|-
CAWRNRASDTQYF
TGTGCCTGGAGAAACAGGGCTTCAGATACGCAGTATTTT
>TRBJ2-7|TRBV19|14|TRBD1|-
CASSFGTAAYEQYF
TGTGCCAGTAGCTTCGGGACAGCCGCCTACGAGCAGTACTTC
>TRBJ1-5|TRBV6-4|14|-|-
CASSDTGNDQPQHF
TGTGCCAGCAGTGACACAGGGAACGATCAGCCCCAGCATTTT
>TRBJ1-4|TRBV7-9|14|TRBD1|few
CASSFGQEGEKLFF
TGTGCCAGCAGCTTCGGACAGGAGGGAGAAAAACTGTTTTTT
>TRBJ2-4|TRBV29-1|13|TRBD1|-
CSVDGDSKNIQYF
TGCAGCGTTGACGGGGACAGCAAAAACATTCAGTACTTC
>TRBJ1-1|TRBV7-8|12|-|once
CASSLGGAEAFF
TGTGCCAGCAGCTTAGGAGGCGCTGAAGCTTTCTTT
>TRBJ2-7|TRBV19|16|-|-
CASSKVGGGGNYEQYF
TGTGCCAGTAGTAAGGTAGGGGGAGGGGGGAACTACGAGCAGTACTTC
>TRBJ2-1|TRBV7-3|12|-|-
CASSLTGNEQFF
TGTGCCAGCAGCCTCACTGGCAATGAGCAGTTCTTC
>TRBJ2-1|TRBV2|13|-|-
CASDKRSYNEQFF
TGTGCCAGTGATAAGCGATCCTACAATGAGCAGTTCTTC
>TRBJ2-1|TRBV18|15|-|-
CASSPLSGSGNEQFF
TGTGCCAGCTCACCACTCTCCGGTTCGGGCAATGAGCAGTTCTTC
>TRBJ2-7|TRBV5-1|12|-|-
CASSLVGGEQYF
TGCGCCAGCAGCTTGGTTGGGGGGGAGCAGTACTTC
>TRBJ2-7|TRBV11-2|14|TRBD2|-
CASSSGTSFYEQYF
TGTGCCAGCAGCTCTGGGACTAGTTTCTACGAGCAGTACTTC
>TRBJ1-1|TRBV4-1|15|-|few
CASSQGWAGDTEAFF
TGCGCCAGCAGCCAAGGCTGGGCAGGGGACACTGAAGCTTTCTTT